The 27 T cell receptor beta chains given below trace back to one sample, sequenced in a study of sequential checkpoint blockade in melanoma. TCRdb's copy holds only in-frame clones and misses some; the assay was immunoSEQ multiplex PCR. This table holds a few thousand clones, about a sixth found once. Described treatment: randomized to nivolumab then ipilimumab (arm A) or the reverse (arm B). The source was tumor tissue (inferred from file names), collected from a patient given nivolumab and ipilimumab in sequence. The receptors here all came from a human donor with melanoma.

V gene TRBV29-1 combines with J gene TRBJ1-5, with 7 bases that match TRBD1. There are 13 residues in the CDR3. V was pared by 4 bases and J by 4 bases, with 4 bases of the junction left unmatched. CDR1 SQVTM and CDR2 ANQGSEA come from the germline V gene. In DNA, the CDR3 is TGCAGCGTTGCAGGGGGAGAGAATCAGCCCCAGCATTTT. Amino acids: CSVAGGENQPQHF.

The J gene is TRBJ2-1, the V gene TRBV9; D gene uncertain. V was shortened by 5 bases and J by 12 bases, with 15 bases between the two germline ends. The V gene's germline CDR1 is SGDLS and CDR2 YYNGEE. The CDR3 sequence is 12 residues long. CDR3 protein: CASSDDLVGQFF. CDR3 DNA: TGTGCCAGCAGTGACGACTTGGTTGGGCAGTTCTTC.

This clone was counted at least ten times. The chain recombines TRBV7-7 with TRBJ2-5, with D unresolved. Germline CDR1 and CDR2: SSHAT and FNYEAQ (reference sequence). Trimming took off 3 bases at V and 3 bases at J, with 17 bases between the two ends. CDR3 length: 16 amino acids. The CDR3 DNA sequence: TGTGCCAGCAGCTTGGCTGCGACCACTAAAAAAGAGACCCAGTACTTC. It translates to CASSLAATTKKETQYF.

The gene calls are TRBV25-1 and TRBJ1-3; 9 bases align to TRBD1. The CDR3 spans 15 residues. Germline lookup yields CDR1 MGHDK and CDR2 SYGVNS. Trimming took 6 bases from V and 6 from J; bases not matched to a gene: 9. The CDR3 reads CASRPPGQGKNTIYF. In DNA form, the CDR3 reads TGTGCCAGCAGACCCCCGGGACAGGGTAAAAACACCATATATTTT.

This clone was found a few times. V is TRBV6-8 and J is TRBJ2-2, with unresolved D. The CDR3 sequence is 13 residues long. The V gene lost 2 bases and the J gene lost 9 bases, with 10 bases spanning the gap. Looked up from germline, CDR1 is MNHGY and CDR2 is SAAAGT. CDR3 in DNA: TGTGCCAGCAGTTACCTTCACCGCAGGGAGCTGTTTTTT. Protein sequence: CASSYLHRRELFF.

This clone was counted ten times or more. The chain links TRBV11-3 to TRBJ2-6, with 14 bases that match TRBD2. V lost 5 bases to trimming and J lost 2 bases; unmatched junction nucleotides: 2. Germline loops: CDR1 SGHNT, CDR2 YENEEA. This CDR3 is built from 17 residues. The CDR3 coding sequence is TGTGCCAGCAGCCGGACTAGCGGGGGGACTGGGGCCAACGTCCTGACTTTC. Encoded protein: CASSRTSGGTGANVLTF.

The table lists this clone with many counts. Relative to the germline gene, one junction end is altered; a read error may explain this. This sequence joins TRBV11-3 and TRBJ2-5; D is ambiguous. This CDR3 has 14 amino acids. Germline CDR1 SGHNT, CDR2 YENEEA. The CDR3 spells CASTPYRDGLGGDF. The DNA of the CDR3 is TGTGCCAGCACGCCCTACCGAGACGGCCTCGGTGGAGACTTC. Full variable domain (outside the CDR3, taken from reference TRBV11-3 and TRBJ2-5): EAGVVQSPRYKIIEKKQPVAFWCNPISGHNTLYWYLQNLGQGPELLIRYENEEAVDDSQLPKDRFSAERLKGVDSTLKIQPAELGDSAVYLCASTPYRDGLGGDFGPGTRLLVL.

This clone was seen more than once but under ten times. The chain carries TRBV5-1 and TRBJ1-6, with D unclear. Germline V gives CDR1 SGHRS, CDR2 YFSETQ. V lost 6 bases, J lost 3 bases, and 10 bases lay in between. The CDR3 sequence is 14 residues long. Here the CDR3 DNA reads TGCGCCAGCACCGTCAATGGCTATAATTCACCCCTCCACTTT. Residues: CASTVNGYNSPLHF.

In its sample, this clone is medium-sized. One junction end disagrees with the germline gene, perhaps due to a read error. The chain recombines TRBV6-8 with TRBJ2-2, with D possibly TRBD1 on 7 matching bases. The CDR3 extends over 14 amino acids. The germline CDR1 and CDR2 sequences are MNHGY and SAAAGT. CDR3 nucleotides: TGTGCCAGTAGTTACACAGGGGAGGCCGGGGAGCTGTTTTTT. The encoded protein is CASSYTGEAGELFF.

This clone appeared a few times. This chain joins TRBV11-3 and TRBJ1-1, with D unclear. Germline values: CDR1 SGHNT, CDR2 YENEEA. The CDR3 is made up of 14 amino acids. V lost 1 base, J lost 0 bases, and 6 bases lay in between. The CDR3 loop reads CASSLGWMNTEAFF. CDR3 DNA sequence: TGTGCCAGCAGCTTAGGTTGGATGAACACTGAAGCTTTCTTT.

This clone was counted at least ten times. The chain employs TRBV11-3 and TRBJ2-5; possible D gene TRBD2, 7 bases. V lost 5 bases and J lost 1, with 17 bases in between. Germline assignment: CDR1 SGHNT and CDR2 YENEEA. The CDR3 spans 16 residues. The CDR3 DNA is TGTGCCAGCAGCCGGGAACGGGGGGCACCCCAAGAGACCCAGTACTTC. As protein: CASSRERGAPQETQYF. The full variable domain, in which reference TRBV11-3 and TRBJ2-5 provide the parts outside the CDR3, is EAGVVQSPRYKIIEKKQPVAFWCNPISGHNTLYWYLQNLGQGPELLIRYENEEAVDDSQLPKDRFSAERLKGVDSTLKIQPAELGDSAVYLCASSRERGAPQETQYFGPGTRLLVL.

This clone ranks as medium-sized. This chain joins TRBV19 and TRBJ1-1; D is ambiguous. CDR3 length equals 11 residues. Per germline, CDR1 LNHDA and CDR2 SQIVND (reference sequence). Trimming stripped 4 bases from V and 1 base from J, with 1 base between. CDR3: CASSTNTEAFF. CDR3 DNA sequence: TGTGCCAGTAGTACGAACACTGAAGCTTTCTTT.

By sample share, this clone is medium-sized. The rearrangement joins TRBV11-3 to TRBJ2-5; 16 positions agree with TRBD2. This CDR3 is built from 17 residues. The germline CDR1 and CDR2 sequences are SGHNT and YENEEA. The V segment lost 5 bases and the J segment 5 bases; nucleotides outside the gene matches: 8. The CDR3: CASSQGTSGGARETQYF. The DNA for the CDR3 is TGTGCCAGCAGCCAAGGGACTAGCGGGGGGGCGAGGGAGACCCAGTACTTC.

This clone appeared a few times. The chain combines TRBV28 with TRBJ2-7; 7 nucleotides line up with TRBD1. The CDR3 sequence is 12 residues long. With V trimmed by 5 bases and J by 5 bases, 3 bases remained unmatched. CDR1 is MDHEN and CDR2 is SYDVKM in the germline V gene. CDR3 sequence: CASSITGDEQYF. Written as DNA, the CDR3 is TGTGCCAGCAGTATCACAGGGGACGAGCAGTACTTC.

The J gene is TRBJ2-7, the V gene TRBV5-1; 9 bases map to TRBD1. The V gene end was trimmed by 0 bases and the J gene end by 6 bases; junction bases not matched to a gene: 4. The germline CDR1 and CDR2 sequences are SGHRS and YFSETQ. The CDR3 has 14 residues. The CDR3 is CASSLDGQGLEQYF. CDR3 sequence (DNA): TGCGCCAGCAGCTTGGACGGACAGGGGCTCGAGCAGTACTTC.

The V gene is TRBV5-1, the J gene TRBJ2-1; 14 bases align to TRBD2. CDR3 length equals 18 residues. The V gene end was trimmed by 4 bases and the J gene end by 1 base; junction bases not matched to a gene: 7. CDR1 and CDR2 (germline): SGHRS, YFSETQ. In DNA form, the CDR3 reads TGCGCCAGCAGCGGGGGGACTAGCGGGGGCCTGTCCTACAATGAGCAGTTCTTC. Its translation: CASSGGTSGGLSYNEQFF. Using reference TRBV5-1 and TRBJ2-1 for the parts outside the CDR3, the full variable domain is KAGVTQTPRYLIKTRGQQVTLSCSPISGHRSVSWYQQTPGQGLQFLFEYFSETQRNKGNFPGRFSGRQFSNSRSEMNVSTLELGDSALYLCASSGGTSGGLSYNEQFFGPGTRLTVL.

The rearrangement links TRBV15 to TRBJ2-1; D gene ambiguous. The CDR3 contains 18 residues. V lost 4 bases and J 8 bases, leaving 27 bases between the germline ends. Germline V gives CDR1 LNHNV, CDR2 YYDKDF (reference sequence). CDR3 amino acids: CATSTRGSWAGFTDEQFF. Written as DNA, the CDR3 is TGTGCCACCAGCACCCGCGGATCCTGGGCCGGCTTTACAGATGAGCAGTTCTTC.

Sample share makes this clone large. The rearrangement joins TRBV6-8 to TRBJ1-5; D uncertain. The V gene lost 5 bases and the J gene lost 1 base, with 3 bases spanning the gap. Germline CDR1 and CDR2: MNHGY and SAAAGT. The CDR3 has 12 residues. Here the CDR3 reads CASSRSNQPQHF. CDR3 DNA: TGTGCCAGCAGTCGAAGCAATCAGCCCCAGCATTTT.

This chain connects TRBV9 to TRBJ2-2; possibly TRBD2 for D (6 bases). Trimming removed 4 bases from V and 2 bases from J, with 12 bases in between. Germline V gives CDR1 SGDLS, CDR2 YYNGEE. The CDR3 is 15 amino acids. DNA of the CDR3: TGTGCCAGCAGCCCCGACGGACTAAACACCGGGGAGCTGTTTTTT. Translating gives CASSPDGLNTGELFF.

This clone is medium-sized (0.01 to 0.1%). J is TRBJ2-5 and V is TRBV4-1; D unresolved. V was pared by 0 bases and J by 0 bases, with 5 bases between. Germline CDR1 MGHRA, CDR2 YSYEKL. The CDR3 is made up of 14 amino acids. As DNA, the CDR3 is TGCGCCAGCAGCCAAGACTCGAACCAAGAGACCCAGTACTTC. Translation: CASSQDSNQETQYF.

This clone appeared a single time. The chain employs TRBV14 and TRBJ1-2; 8 nucleotides agree with TRBD1. This CDR3 has 13 residues. With 2 bases clipped from V and 9 bases from J, the junction kept 5 bases outside the gene matches. Germline V gene sequence: CDR1 SGHDN, CDR2 FVKESK. The CDR3 loop is CASSQSAGGRYTF. The CDR3 bases are TGTGCCAGCAGCCAAAGTGCAGGGGGCCGCTACACCTTC.

This clone was counted only a few times. The V call is TRBV6-8, the J call TRBJ2-7; a possible D gene is TRBD1 (7 bases). This CDR3 has 15 residues. CDR1 MNHGY and CDR2 SAAAGT come from the germline V gene. The V end was cut by 0 bases, the J end by 2 bases, with 11 bases between. The CDR3 protein is CASSYSIRGAYEQYF. Here the CDR3 DNA reads TGTGCCAGCAGTTACTCTATCAGGGGGGCCTACGAGCAGTACTTC.

The chain is built from TRBV5-1 and TRBJ2-3; TRBD2 might be the D (6 bases). Germline V CDR1 and CDR2: SGHRS, YFSETQ. Trimming cost V 3 bases and J 2 bases, with 13 bases left between them. This CDR3 is built from 15 residues. The CDR3 region has the DNA TGCGCCAGCAGCTCGGCGGGAATCCACACAGATACGCAGTATTTT. Translating it yields CASSSAGIHTDTQYF.

The V and J genes are TRBV6-8 and TRBJ2-7; D is uncertain. V was trimmed by 5 bases and J by 0 bases, leaving 20 bases between them. The CDR3 covers 17 residues. Germline V lookup: CDR1 MNHGY, CDR2 SAAAGT. The CDR3 region is CASSDASIWSNSYEQYF. The CDR3 DNA sequence: TGTGCCAGCAGTGACGCCTCTATATGGTCCAACTCCTACGAGCAGTACTTC.

This clone occurred many times. The chain recombines TRBV11-3 with TRBJ2-2; the D is unclear. The V end lost 0 bases, the J end lost 6 bases, and 8 bases lay between the germline ends. This CDR3 spans 14 amino acids. The V gene's germline CDR1 is SGHNT and CDR2 YENEEA. The CDR3, as DNA: TGTGCCAGCAGCTTAGACAGACCTGCCGGGGAGCTGTTTTTT. Protein product: CASSLDRPAGELFF.

In nucleotides, the CDR3 is TGTGCCAGCTCACCACCGAGTTCCTCCTATGGCTACACCTTC. It is translated as CASSPPSSSYGYTF. The rearrangement uses TRBV18 and TRBJ1-2; no definite D call. The CDR3 is 14 residues long. Per the germline V gene, CDR1 is KGHSH and CDR2 is LQKENI. V was pared by 0 bases and J by 4 bases, with 9 bases between.

This clone turned up a few times. V and J are TRBV6-8 and TRBJ1-3, with TRBD1 identical over 7 bases. Losses at the gene ends were 6 bases for V and 4 bases for J; bases not matched to a gene: 6. Germline values: CDR1 MNHGY, CDR2 SAAAGT. The CDR3 spans 14 residues. The CDR3, as DNA: TGTGCCAGCAGCCCTGGACAGGTGGGAAACACCATATATTTT. The encoded protein is CASSPGQVGNTIYF.